The 32 T cell receptor beta chains below were found in one sample sequenced in a study of memory CD4+ T cells and cytomegalovirus serostatus. The sort gate was single viable CD3+CD4+CD8-CD45RO+ cells for memory CD4+ T cells. Assay used: immunoSEQ multiplex PCR; TCRdb lists only in-frame clones, some missing. The top ten clones hold approximately 0.55% of a sample with roughly 49,000 clones, about four fifths of them seen once. The sample comprised memory CD4+ T cells from blood. The receptors were gathered from an adult in good health and CMV-seronegative.

The chain combines TRBV19 with TRBJ1-2; D gene ambiguous. This CDR3 contains 15 residues. V dropped 3 bases and J dropped 4 bases, with 15 bases sitting between them. Germline CDR1 and CDR2: LNHDA and SQIVND (reference sequence). The CDR3 DNA is TGTGCCAGTAGTATGCACGTCGAAAATACCTATGGCTACACCTTC. Its protein product is CASSMHVENTYGYTF.

This chain connects TRBV9 to TRBJ1-1, with TRBD1 matching over 8 bases. V lost 4 bases to trimming and J lost 6 bases; unmatched junction nucleotides: 11. CDR1 and CDR2 from the germline V gene are SGDLS and YYNGEE. The CDR3 runs 15 residues. CDR3 nucleotides: TGTGCCAGCAGCCCGACGACAGGGGTTGACGCTGAAGCTTTCTTT. Its protein product is CASSPTTGVDAEAFF.

V and J are TRBV6-5 and TRBJ2-2; the D call may be TRBD1 or TRBD2 (6 bases each). Per the germline V gene, CDR1 is MNHEY and CDR2 is SVGAGI. CDR3 size: 15 residues. The V end was cut by 8 bases, the J end by 0 bases, with 13 bases between. The CDR3 reads CASALRDTNTGELFF. The CDR3 bases are TGTGCCAGCGCGTTGCGGGACACGAACACCGGGGAGCTGTTTTTT.

The genes are TRBV27 and TRBJ2-3; D not certain. CDR1 and CDR2 (germline): MNHEY, SMNVEV (reference sequence). The CDR3 has 13 residues. The germline V and J ends were trimmed by 3 bases and 6 bases, with 10 bases remaining between them. The CDR3 region is CASSFSFPDTQYF. For the CDR3, the DNA is TGTGCCAGCAGTTTTTCTTTCCCCGATACGCAGTATTTT.

In its sample, this clone was seen once. The gene calls are TRBV11-3 and TRBJ2-3; D is possibly TRBD2 (6 bases). CDR3 length: 14 amino acids. Deletions cut 6 bases from V and 1 base from J, with 11 bases between. Per germline, CDR1 SGHNT and CDR2 YENEEA. CDR3 sequence reads: CASSRGGGTDTQYF. The CDR3 bases are TGTGCCAGCAGTCGGGGCGGGGGCACAGATACGCAGTATTTT.

V and J are TRBV4-2 and TRBJ1-6, with D unresolved. The germline V gene has CDR1 LGHNA and CDR2 YNFKEQ. The CDR3 spans 12 residues. V gave up 5 bases and J gave up 7 bases, with 6 bases separating them. The CDR3 here is CASSSVNSPLHF. CDR3 DNA: TGTGCCAGCAGCTCGGTAAATTCACCCCTCCACTTT.

The chain recombines TRBV5-1 with TRBJ2-7; a weak D match, TRBD1 (6 bases). V was cut by 4 bases and J by 3 bases, with 14 bases left in between. Germline loops: CDR1 SGHRS, CDR2 YFSETQ. This CDR3 spans 14 amino acids. CDR3 amino acids: CASSPWTDSYEQYF. DNA for the CDR3: TGCGCCAGCAGCCCTTGGACAGACAGCTACGAGCAGTACTTC.

The V gene is TRBV5-1, the J gene TRBJ2-5, with TRBD2 identical over 13 bases. The germline V gene encodes CDR1 SGHRS and CDR2 YFSETQ. This CDR3 contains 19 residues. The V segment lost 0 bases and the J segment 7 bases; nucleotides outside the gene matches: 15. CDR3 nucleotides: TGCGCCAGCAGCTTGGGTGGACTAGCGGGGGACCGCCGGCTGGGGACCCAGTACTTC. Translated, it gives CASSLGGLAGDRRLGTQYF.

The rearrangement uses TRBV5-6 and TRBJ2-3, with 9 bases aligning to TRBD1. The CDR3 runs 14 residues. Germline CDR1 SGHDT, CDR2 YYEEEE. J lost 10 bases, V lost 2 bases, and 8 bases had no gene match. CDR3 protein: CASSFLGTGSAQYF. DNA for the CDR3: TGTGCCAGCAGCTTCCTCGGGACAGGGTCAGCGCAGTATTTT.

The chain employs TRBV15 and TRBJ2-7; 9 nucleotides agree with TRBD1. CDR3 length: 15 residues. Germline CDR1 and CDR2: LNHNV and YYDKDF (reference sequence). The trim removed 0 bases at V and 7 bases at J, leaving 7 bases unmatched. This CDR3 reads CATSRDRGQGGEQYF. The CDR3 nucleotides read TGTGCCACCAGCAGAGATAGGGGACAGGGTGGGGAGCAGTACTTC.

This clone has only one observation. This chain joins TRBV6-5 and TRBJ1-1; D uncertain. The CDR3 is made up of 12 amino acids. Trimming shortened V by 7 bases and J by 3 bases, and 9 bases separated the two germline ends. CDR1 and CDR2 from the germline V gene are MNHEY and SVGAGI. The CDR3, as DNA: TGTGCCAGCAAAAATGCACACACTGAAGCTTTCTTT. Protein: CASKNAHTEAFF.

The V gene is TRBV7-2, the J gene TRBJ2-7; 8 bases are shared with TRBD2. The CDR3 has 15 residues. CDR1 is SGHTA and CDR2 is FQGNSA in the germline V gene. Trimming removed 3 bases from V and 0 bases from J; junction bases left unmatched: 4. The DNA for the CDR3 is TGTGCCAGCAGCTTTAGCGGGGCGAGCTCCTACGAGCAGTACTTC. Translated, it gives CASSFSGASSYEQYF. Combining the CDR3 with reference TRBV7-2 and TRBJ2-7 gives the whole variable domain GAGVSQSPSNKVTEKGKDVELRCDPISGHTALYWYRQSLGQGLEFLIYFQGNSAPDKSGLPSDRFSAERTGGSVSTLTIQRTQQEDSAVYLCASSFSGASSYEQYFGPGTRLTVT.

The gene calls are TRBV30 and TRBJ2-2; D may be TRBD2 (6 bases). This CDR3 region has 13 residues. Germline V gene data show CDR1 as GTSNPN and CDR2 as SVGIG (reference sequence). V was cut by 3 bases and J by 12 bases, with 17 bases left in between. CDR3 DNA sequence: TGTGCCTGGAGGCCGGGGTTTGGGGGGAAGCTGTTTTTT. Translation: CAWRPGFGGKLFF.

The V and J genes are TRBV5-1 and TRBJ2-5; D might be TRBD2 (6 bases). Between the trimmed V and J ends, which lost 4 bases and 5 bases, there was a span of 18 bases. CDR1 is SGHRS, CDR2 YFSETQ, per germline. CDR3 length: 15 amino acids. The CDR3 spells CASSPGLLLGETQYF. CDR3 nucleotide sequence: TGCGCCAGCAGCCCGGGACTGCTCCTCGGGGAGACCCAGTACTTC. The whole variable domain, remainder taken from reference TRBV5-1 and TRBJ2-5, is KAGVTQTPRYLIKTRGQQVTLSCSPISGHRSVSWYQQTPGQGLQFLFEYFSETQRNKGNFPGRFSGRQFSNSRSEMNVSTLELGDSALYLCASSPGLLLGETQYFGPGTRLLVL.

V and J are TRBV5-6 and TRBJ1-5; a possible D gene is TRBD1 (5 bases). The CDR3 is 15 residues long. Germline loops: CDR1 SGHDT, CDR2 YYEEEE. V was pared by 0 bases and J by 5 bases, with 12 bases between. The CDR3 nucleotides read TGTGCCAGCAGCTTGGCGGGGGGGGATCATCAGCCCCAGCATTTT. This translates into CASSLAGGDHQPQHF.

This chain joins TRBV6-7 and TRBJ1-4; tentatively, D is TRBD1 (6 bases). TRBV6-7 is an ORF; its function is uncertain. Between the trimmed V and J ends, which lost 4 bases and 5 bases, there was a span of 35 bases. The CDR3 loop spans 22 amino acids. CDR3 nucleotides: TGTGCCAGCAGTTGCCGTCCCGGGACATTGACAGGCGGGCGCGATTACAATGAAAAACTGTTTTTT. Residues: CASSCRPGTLTGGRDYNEKLFF.

As to this clone: Within the sample, other DNA sequences also encode this same CDR3. The chain joins TRBV18 to TRBJ1-4; D is uncertain. V was shortened by 3 bases and J by 7 bases, with 3 bases between the two germline ends. The CDR3 is 11 residues long. CDR1 is KGHSH, CDR2 LQKENI, per germline. Written as DNA, the CDR3 is TGTGCCAGCTCACCCGGTGAAAAACTGTTTTTT. Translating it yields CASSPGEKLFF.

The rearrangement joins TRBV25-1 to TRBJ1-6; TRBD1 matches 8 bases. Germline CDR1 and CDR2: MGHDK and SYGVNS. V dropped 4 bases and J dropped 4; count of bases not matched to a gene: 6. This CDR3 region has 16 residues. CDR3 DNA: TGTGCCAGCAGTGGGGGGACAGGACTTTATAATTCACCCCTCCACTTT. Its protein is CASSGGTGLYNSPLHF.

This chain links TRBV2 with TRBJ2-5; the D is unclear. Trimming took off 6 bases at V and 0 bases at J, with 5 bases between the two ends. Germline assignment: CDR1 SNHLY and CDR2 FYNNEI. This CDR3 has 12 amino acids. CDR3 residues: CASSSNQETQYF. CDR3 DNA sequence: TGTGCCAGCAGCAGCAACCAAGAGACCCAGTACTTC.

The V and J genes are TRBV6-5 and TRBJ1-1, with TRBD1 matching 10 bases. The CDR3 consists of 13 residues. V lost 5 bases, J lost 11 bases, and 8 bases stayed unmatched. CDR1 is MNHEY and CDR2 is SVGAGI in the germline V gene. This CDR3 reads CASSRDRGRVAFF. As DNA, the CDR3 is TGTGCCAGCAGTCGAGACAGGGGGCGTGTGGCTTTCTTT.

The V call is TRBV4-1, the J call TRBJ1-1, with TRBD1 matching 9 bases. The CDR3 length is 14 residues. V shed 4 bases, J shed 6 bases, and the junction held 6 bases outside the gene matches. The germline V gene encodes CDR1 MGHRA and CDR2 YSYEKL. The CDR3 bases are TGCGCCAGCAGCCGCGACAGGGGGGGAGCTGAAGCTTTCTTT. Protein product: CASSRDRGGAEAFF.

The chain combines TRBV7-2 with TRBJ2-3; D may match TRBD1 or TRBD2 (5 bases each). V was clipped by 5 bases and J by 4 bases, with 13 bases between them. CDR3 length: 14 amino acids. The V gene's germline CDR1 is SGHTA and CDR2 FQGNSA. This chain's CDR3 is CASSPEVGADTQYF. The CDR3 DNA reads as TGTGCCAGCAGCCCCGAGGTGGGGGCAGATACGCAGTATTTT.

This chain links TRBV5-1 with TRBJ1-6; D is perhaps TRBD1 (5 bases). The CDR3 spans 15 residues. Per germline, CDR1 SGHRS and CDR2 YFSETQ. V was trimmed by 0 bases and J by 6 bases, leaving 10 bases between them. As DNA, the CDR3 is TGCGCCAGCAGCTTGGTGGTCGACAGTAATTCACCCCTCCACTTT. Protein product: CASSLVVDSNSPLHF. Full variable domain (outside the CDR3, taken from reference TRBV5-1 and TRBJ1-6): KAGVTQTPRYLIKTRGQQVTLSCSPISGHRSVSWYQQTPGQGLQFLFEYFSETQRNKGNFPGRFSGRQFSNSRSEMNVSTLELGDSALYLCASSLVVDSNSPLHFGNGTRLTVT.

This clone was recorded a few times. This sequence joins TRBV2 and TRBJ1-4; D gene ambiguous. The CDR3 sequence is 15 residues long. Trimming removed 4 bases from V and 0 bases from J, with 9 bases in between. Germline CDR1 and CDR2: SNHLY and FYNNEI. The CDR3 is CASSAAVATNEKLFF. CDR3 DNA sequence: TGTGCCAGCAGTGCGGCGGTTGCAACTAATGAAAAACTGTTTTTT.

The J gene is TRBJ1-6, the V gene TRBV18; no clear D gene. CDR3 length: 14 residues. The germline V gene has CDR1 KGHSH and CDR2 LQKENI. The V gene lost 5 bases and the J gene lost 7 bases, with 12 bases spanning the gap. CDR3 nucleotides: TGTGCCAGCTCAGCCGGGCCAAAAAATTCACCCCTCCACTTT. Translating gives CASSAGPKNSPLHF.

The chain couples TRBV28 to TRBJ1-3; no clear D gene. Per the germline V gene, CDR1 is MDHEN and CDR2 is SYDVKM. With 1 base removed from V and 9 bases from J, the gap between germline ends came to 7 bases. The CDR3 consists of 12 residues. The CDR3 reads CASSLYAGTIYF. For the CDR3, the DNA is TGTGCCAGCAGTTTATACGCGGGCACCATATATTTT.

In its sample, this clone was seen a few times. The chain joins TRBV7-2 to TRBJ1-3; D remains unclear. Trimming left V 5 bases short and J 3 bases short, with 8 bases between. Germline V gene data show CDR1 as SGHTA and CDR2 as FQGNSA. This CDR3 is built from 13 residues. The DNA for the CDR3 is TGTGCCAGCAGCGCTATACTTGGAAACACCATATATTTT. Translated, it gives CASSAILGNTIYF.

The CDR3 region is CASSQEEGTSLYEQYF. The DNA for the CDR3 is TGCGCCAGCAGCCAAGAAGAAGGAACATCACTGTACGAGCAGTACTTC. The V and J genes are TRBV4-1 and TRBJ2-7; no definite D call. The CDR3 spans 16 residues. V was clipped by 0 bases and J by 4 bases, with 16 bases between them. CDR1 and CDR2 (germline): MGHRA, YSYEKL.

The rearrangement joins TRBV7-2 to TRBJ2-2, with 8 bases identical to TRBD2. Germline assignment: CDR1 SGHTA and CDR2 FQGNSA. J was trimmed by 2 bases and V by 5 bases; bases with no gene match: 4. The CDR3 contains 15 residues. The CDR3 region has the DNA TGTGCCAGCAGCCGAGCGGGGGCTAACACCGGGGAGCTGTTTTTT. It encodes CASSRAGANTGELFF.

The chain carries TRBV7-9 and TRBJ2-2, with D unresolved. This CDR3 has 13 amino acids. Per germline, CDR1 SEHNR and CDR2 FQNEAQ (reference sequence). Trimming removed 1 base from V and 7 bases from J, with 7 bases in between. CDR3 coding DNA: TGTGCCAGCAGCTTAGGTCGAATCGGGGAGCTGTTTTTT. Protein: CASSLGRIGELFF.

The chain employs TRBV6-4 and TRBJ1-5, with 12 bases aligning to TRBD1. V gave up 10 bases and J gave up 0 bases; unmatched junction bases: 16. Germline assignment: CDR1 MRHNA and CDR2 SNTAGT. CDR3 length: 19 residues. The CDR3 DNA sequence: TGTGCCACCGGAACCCAGGGACAGGGGGCTCCTAATAGCAATCAGCCCCAGCATTTT. Translation: CATGTQGQGAPNSNQPQHF.

The rearrangement joins TRBV5-1 to TRBJ2-1; D is tentatively TRBD1 or TRBD2 (6 bases each). Germline V gene sequence: CDR1 SGHRS, CDR2 YFSETQ. The CDR3 length is 14 residues. V lost 2 bases and J lost 9, with 15 bases in between. CDR3 loop: CASSFPGGAGEQFF. CDR3 in DNA: TGCGCCAGCAGCTTCCCCGGGGGCGCTGGTGAGCAGTTCTTC.